The 7 T cell receptor beta chains given below trace back to one sample, sequenced in a study of blood T cell repertoires in COVID-19. This table comes from immunoSEQ multiplex PCR, and its TCRdb copy is limited to in-frame clones, with some not included. The sample holds more than 90,000 clones, approximately 84% seen once. The sequenced material came from peripheral blood. The source is a middle-aged man with acute or convalescent COVID-19.

The chain uses TRBV6-1 and TRBJ2-1, with a possible D match to TRBD2 (5 bases). The germline V gene has CDR1 MNHNS and CDR2 SASEGT. Trimming removed 6 bases at V and 0 bases at J, with 9 bases between. The CDR3 is made up of 14 amino acids. In DNA form, the CDR3 reads TGTGCCAGCAGGGCGGGCGTCTCCTACAATGAGCAGTTCTTC. It encodes CASRAGVSYNEQFF.

DNA for the CDR3: TGTGCCAGCAGTTTCGCAGCGGGAGGCCTCAATGAGCAGTTCTTC. As protein: CASSFAAGGLNEQFF. V usage is TRBV6-6 and J usage is TRBJ2-1; 9 bases map to TRBD2. The CDR3 has 15 amino acids. Germline CDR1 and CDR2: MNHNY and SVGAGI (reference sequence). V trimming: 4 bases; J trimming: 6 bases; junction bases outside the gene matches: 7.

The rearrangement joins TRBV4-2 to TRBJ2-4; 9 bases align to TRBD1. CDR3 length equals 15 residues. The germline gives CDR1 LGHNA, CDR2 YNFKEQ. Losses at the gene ends were 0 bases for V and 9 bases for J; bases not matched to a gene: 6. The CDR3 bases are TGTGCCAGCAGCCAAGAGAGGACAGGGGTGGCCATTCAGTACTTC. Its translation is CASSQERTGVAIQYF.

The chain joins TRBV2 to TRBJ1-6; no definite D call. CDR3 length equals 15 residues. Trimming removed 6 bases from V and 0 bases from J, with 9 bases in between. Per germline, CDR1 SNHLY and CDR2 FYNNEI. The CDR3 region is CASSTMSSYNSPLHF. The CDR3 nucleotides are TGTGCCAGCAGCACGATGAGCTCCTATAATTCACCCCTCCACTTT.

V gene TRBV3-1 (or the pseudogene TRBV3-2) combines with J gene TRBJ2-7, with 8 bases matching TRBD1. V was pared by 2 bases and J by 1 base, with 7 bases of the junction left unmatched. The germline V gene encodes CDR1 LGHDT and CDR2 YNNKEL (reference sequence). This CDR3 region has 16 residues. CDR3 region: CASSQRPTGVSYEQYF. Written as DNA, the CDR3 is TGTGCCAGCAGCCAAAGGCCGACAGGGGTATCCTACGAGCAGTACTTC.

This chain connects TRBV10-3 to TRBJ2-5; D unresolved. V lost 2 bases to trimming and J lost 10 bases, with 17 bases between them. Germline CDR1 is ENHRY and CDR2 is SYGVKD. The length of the CDR3 is 14 residues. CDR3 DNA sequence: TGTGCCATCAGTGAGAGAGGCGCGAGAGGCGACCAGTACTTC. Its protein is CAISERGARGDQYF.

The chain couples TRBV7-9 to TRBJ2-1, with D perhaps matching TRBD2 (6 bases). Trimming left V 6 bases short and J 1 base short, with 10 bases between. This CDR3 spans 14 amino acids. Germline V gives CDR1 SEHNR, CDR2 FQNEAQ (reference sequence). DNA of the CDR3: TGTGCCAGCAGGCCTAGCGAATCCTACAATGAGCAGTTCTTC. Residues: CASRPSESYNEQFF.